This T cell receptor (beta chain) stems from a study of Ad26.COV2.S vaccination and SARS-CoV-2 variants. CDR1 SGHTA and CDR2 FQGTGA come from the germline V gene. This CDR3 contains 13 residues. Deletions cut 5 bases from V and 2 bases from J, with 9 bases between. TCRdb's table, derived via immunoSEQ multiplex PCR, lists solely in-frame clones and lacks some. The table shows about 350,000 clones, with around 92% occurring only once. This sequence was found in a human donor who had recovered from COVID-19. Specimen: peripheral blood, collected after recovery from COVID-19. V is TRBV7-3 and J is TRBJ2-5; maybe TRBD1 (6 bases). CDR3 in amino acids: CASSTQGQETQYF. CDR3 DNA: TGTGCCAGCAGCACACAGGGACAAGAGACCCAGTACTTC.